The 32 T cell receptor beta chains below all came from one sample that was sequenced in a study of blood T cell repertoires in COVID-19. Data came from immunoSEQ multiplex PCR; TCRdb stores just in-frame clones and leaves some out. The table includes over 75,000 clones, 80% detected once. Sample: peripheral blood. All receptors come from a woman between 70 and 85 years old with acute or convalescent COVID-19.

This chain links TRBV6-1 with TRBJ2-7, with D maybe TRBD1 (6 bases). Germline-derived CDR1 and CDR2 are MNHNS and SASEGT. This CDR3 region has 13 residues. The germline V and J ends were trimmed by 2 bases and 7 bases, with 12 bases remaining between them. The CDR3 here is CASSELKGGEQYF. The CDR3 bases are TGTGCCAGCAGTGAACTGAAAGGGGGAGAGCAGTACTTC.

This clone was found a few times. The chain has TRBV7-2 and TRBJ2-7, with no clear D. V lost 5 bases and J 3 bases, leaving 8 bases between the germline ends. The CDR3 runs 12 residues. The V gene's germline CDR1 is SGHTA and CDR2 FQGNSA. CDR3 amino acids: CASSLLGYEQYF. DNA for the CDR3: TGTGCCAGCAGCCTACTCGGCTACGAGCAGTACTTC.

This chain links TRBV5-1 with TRBJ2-1; D perhaps matches TRBD1 (5 bases). V shed 4 bases and J shed 10 bases, with 21 bases lying between them. Germline values: CDR1 SGHRS, CDR2 YFSETQ. The CDR3 length is 15 residues. The CDR3 DNA is TGCGCCAGCAGCCCAGGGTCCTTTCGACTCAACGAGCAGTTCTTC. This gives the protein CASSPGSFRLNEQFF.

V and J are TRBV7-2 and TRBJ1-1; D may be TRBD1 (5 bases). This CDR3 contains 16 residues. V was shortened by 5 bases and J by 5 bases, with 21 bases between the two germline ends. The V gene's germline CDR1 is SGHTA and CDR2 FQGNSA. The CDR3 sequence is CASSQTRGIGGTEAFF. CDR3 bases: TGTGCCAGCAGCCAAACTCGGGGTATTGGGGGGACTGAAGCTTTCTTT.

The chain combines TRBV9 with TRBJ1-6; unclear D gene. The CDR3 has 12 amino acids. V lost 3 bases, J lost 8 bases, and 6 bases lay in between. Per germline, CDR1 SGDLS and CDR2 YYNGEE. CDR3 in amino acids: CASSAPYSPLHF. For the CDR3, the DNA is TGTGCCAGCAGCGCCCCATATTCACCCCTCCACTTT.

The rearrangement links TRBV12-3 or TRBV12-4 to TRBJ1-1; no reliable D call. Trimming pared 3 bases from V and 5 bases from J, leaving 10 bases between. The CDR3 is 13 residues long. CDR3 nucleotides: TGTGCCAGCAGTTTTGCCGGTTGGACTGAAGCTTTCTTT. Translation: CASSFAGWTEAFF.

V and J are TRBV9 and TRBJ1-1; 7 bases line up with TRBD1. Per germline, CDR1 SGDLS and CDR2 YYNGEE. The CDR3 has 15 amino acids. J was trimmed by 0 bases and V by 4 bases; bases with no gene match: 6. CDR3 in amino acids: CASSLGTDMNTEAFF. For the CDR3, the DNA is TGTGCCAGCAGCTTAGGGACAGATATGAACACTGAAGCTTTCTTT.

The J gene is TRBJ1-1, the V gene TRBV7-8; D is unresolved. With 5 bases removed from V and 3 bases from J, the gap between germline ends came to 4 bases. CDR3 length equals 11 residues. The germline gives CDR1 SGHVS, CDR2 FQNEAQ. For the CDR3, the DNA is TGTGCCAGCAGCCCGGACACTGAAGCTTTCTTT. It translates to CASSPDTEAFF.

The chain has TRBV19 and TRBJ2-5; 12 bases are a match to TRBD2. From germline, CDR1 is LNHDA and CDR2 SQIVND (reference sequence). This CDR3 is 13 amino acids long. V dropped 10 bases and J dropped 4; count of bases not matched to a gene: 4. The chain's CDR3 is CATETSGGETQYF. The CDR3 DNA follows: TGTGCCACTGAGACTAGCGGGGGAGAGACCCAGTACTTC.

The rearrangement links TRBV21-1 to TRBJ2-7; TRBD1, the table's D call, was not compared with the DNA. TRBV21-1 is a pseudogene segment. The CDR3 is made up of 14 amino acids. CDR3 in amino acids: CASSKSGWDYEQYF. Here the CDR3 DNA reads TGTGCCAGCAGCAAATCAGGGTGGGACTACGAGCAGTACTTC.

The V call is TRBV28, the J call TRBJ1-6; 9 nucleotides align to TRBD1. In germline, CDR1 is MDHEN, CDR2 SYDVKM. This CDR3 has 17 amino acids. With V trimmed by 5 bases and J by 3 bases, 8 bases remained unmatched. CDR3 sequence (DNA): TGTGCCAGCAGTCCACGGACAGGGGTAGGCTATAATTCACCCCTCCACTTT. This translates into CASSPRTGVGYNSPLHF.

This clone occurred a few times. The gene calls are TRBV5-5 and TRBJ2-2; D might be TRBD2 (6 bases). Germline V CDR1 and CDR2: SGHKS, YYEKEE (reference sequence). The ends were cut back, 4 bases at V and 8 bases at J, with 21 bases in the middle. The CDR3 loop spans 16 amino acids. This chain's CDR3 is CASSHPNPGVTGELFF. The CDR3 DNA is TGTGCCAGCAGCCACCCAAACCCGGGAGTAACAGGGGAGCTGTTTTTT.

The J gene is TRBJ2-2, the V gene TRBV28; possible D gene TRBD2, 6 bases. The CDR3 has 13 amino acids. Germline V gene sequence: CDR1 MDHEN, CDR2 SYDVKM. V lost 5 bases to trimming and J lost 7 bases, with 11 bases between them. DNA of the CDR3: TGTGCCAGCAGTCCCCTGACTAGCGGGGAGCTGTTTTTT. Its translation is CASSPLTSGELFF.

There are a few counts of this clone. J is TRBJ2-5 and V is TRBV5-1; TRBD1 agrees at 7 bases. Germline loops: CDR1 SGHRS, CDR2 YFSETQ. The CDR3 consists of 14 residues. With 3 bases clipped from V and 5 bases from J, the junction kept 7 bases outside the gene matches. CDR3 sequence: CASSSDRVRETQYF. The CDR3 coding sequence is TGCGCCAGCAGCTCAGACAGGGTCCGGGAGACCCAGTACTTC.

The chain joins TRBV21-1 to TRBJ1-1; whether TRBD1, the table's D call, matches the DNA was not checked. TRBV21-1 is deemed a pseudogene. The CDR3 extends over 17 amino acids. In nucleotides, the CDR3 is TGTGCCAGCAGCAAATGGGGTCTTAGGGGAATGAACACTGAAGCTTTCTTT. Translated: CASSKWGLRGMNTEAFF.

This sequence joins TRBV6-2 or TRBV6-3 and TRBJ1-2; D gene ambiguous. This CDR3 is built from 14 residues. Trimming took 0 bases from V and 7 from J, leaving 12 bases between them. Germline V lookup: CDR1 MNHEY, CDR2 SVGEGT. The CDR3 nucleotides read TGTGCCAGCAGTTACTCCAGCGAGGGAGGTGGCTACACCTTC. Encoded protein: CASSYSSEGGGYTF.

The gene calls are TRBV29-1 and TRBJ2-2; D call uncertain. Germline CDR1 reads SQVTM; CDR2 reads ANQGSEA. The CDR3 contains 12 residues. Trimming removed 3 bases from V and 3 bases from J, with 5 bases in between. The CDR3 DNA reads TGCAGCGTTGACCTTTACACCGGGGAGCTGTTTTTT. This sequence encodes CSVDLYTGELFF.

This clone appeared a few times. The chain links TRBV21-1 to TRBJ2-1; no check of the table's D call, TRBD1, against the DNA was made. TRBV21-1 is a pseudogene segment. The CDR3 covers 15 residues. Here the CDR3 reads CANHRRDRDYNEQFF. The CDR3 DNA sequence: TGTGCCAACCACCGCCGGGACAGGGACTACAATGAGCAGTTCTTC.

V and J are TRBV28 and TRBJ1-5, with D possibly TRBD1 on 6 matching bases. Germline V gene data show CDR1 as MDHEN and CDR2 as SYDVKM. This CDR3 is 13 amino acids long. V gave up 7 bases and J gave up 7 bases, with 14 bases separating them. CDR3 sequence (DNA): TGTGCCAGCACTCCAGGGGTGGGGCAGCCCCAGCATTTT. Translating it yields CASTPGVGQPQHF.

This chain uses TRBV5-1 with TRBJ1-6, with no clear D. The CDR3 loop spans 13 amino acids. Germline CDR1 and CDR2: SGHRS and YFSETQ. Trimming stripped 0 bases from V and 7 bases from J, with 5 bases between. The CDR3 coding sequence is TGCGCCAGCAGCTTGGCGCAGAATTCACCCCTCCACTTT. It yields the protein CASSLAQNSPLHF.

This rearrangement joins TRBV9 to TRBJ2-2; 8 nucleotides match TRBD2. Losses at the gene ends were 4 bases for V and 4 bases for J; bases not matched to a gene: 9. Germline V gene lookup returns CDR1 SGDLS and CDR2 YYNGEE. This CDR3 comprises 16 residues. This CDR3 reads CASSPATAGVTGELFF. DNA of the CDR3: TGTGCCAGCAGCCCCGCTACAGCGGGAGTCACCGGGGAGCTGTTTTTT. The full variable domain, completed using reference TRBV9 and TRBJ2-2, is DSGVTQTPKHLITATGQRVTLRCSPRSGDLSVYWYQQSLDQGLQFLIQYYNGEERAKGNILERFSAQQFPDLHSELNLSSLELGDSALYFCASSPATAGVTGELFFGEGSRLTVL.

The CDR3 region is CATSADGLAGREQFF. The CDR3 DNA follows: TGTGCCACCAGTGCCGACGGACTAGCGGGTAGGGAGCAGTTCTTC. V usage is TRBV24-1 and J usage is TRBJ2-1; 11 bases agree with TRBD2. CDR3 length: 15 amino acids. Per germline, CDR1 KGHDR and CDR2 SFDVKD. The junction had 9 bases not matched to a gene; V was cut back by 5 bases and J by 10 bases.

This clone was found once. This sequence joins TRBV5-4 and TRBJ1-1; 10 nucleotides match TRBD1. The CDR3 extends over 15 amino acids. Losses at the gene ends were 4 bases for V and 6 bases for J; bases not matched to a gene: 9. CDR1 SGHNT and CDR2 YYREEE come from the germline V gene (reference sequence). CDR3 nucleotides: TGTGCCAGCAGCGCGGCCCGGGACAGGGGTGCTGAAGCTTTCTTT. Translated: CASSAARDRGAEAFF.

This clone was seen a single time. This rearrangement joins TRBV6-5 to TRBJ1-4; D is ambiguous. The CDR3 is 13 amino acids. V was clipped by 7 bases and J by 7 bases, with 13 bases between them. From germline, CDR1 is MNHEY and CDR2 SVGAGI. CDR3 residues: CASTAVVGEKLFF. The CDR3 nucleotides read TGTGCCAGCACCGCGGTAGTCGGTGAAAAACTGTTTTTT.

CDR3 DNA sequence: TGTGCCAGCACCGGGGTTCTCACTGAAGCTTTCTTT. It codes for CASTGVLTEAFF. The chain recombines TRBV6-5 with TRBJ1-1; D not certain. CDR3 size: 12 residues. Trimming removed 7 bases from V and 4 bases from J, with 10 bases in between. In germline, CDR1 is MNHEY, CDR2 SVGAGI.

The chain carries TRBV27 and TRBJ2-1; D possibly corresponds to TRBD2 (6 bases). The CDR3 spans 13 residues. V was trimmed by 9 bases and J by 3 bases, leaving 12 bases between them. CDR1 MNHEY and CDR2 SMNVEV come from the germline V gene (reference sequence). The CDR3 region has the DNA TGTGCCAGTACTAGCACGAACTACAATGAGCAGTTCTTC. Translating gives CASTSTNYNEQFF.

The V call is TRBV9, the J call TRBJ2-2, with D possibly being TRBD2 (5 bases). Germline V gene lookup returns CDR1 SGDLS and CDR2 YYNGEE. The CDR3 loop spans 13 amino acids. Trimming stripped 0 bases from V and 7 bases from J, with 7 bases between. The CDR3 coding sequence is TGTGCCAGCAGCGTAGGAAGCGGCGGGGAGCTGTTTTTT. It translates to CASSVGSGGELFF.

In this sample, this clone turned up once. The chain joins TRBV28 to TRBJ2-2; 8 bases are a match to TRBD1. There are 16 residues in the CDR3. CDR1 and CDR2 from the germline V gene are MDHEN and SYDVKM. V lost 7 bases to trimming and J lost 5 bases; unmatched junction nucleotides: 12. The CDR3 coding sequence is TGTGCCAGCAAGGGGGCAGGGGGCTTCGGAACCGGGGAGCTGTTTTTT. This translates into CASKGAGGFGTGELFF.

The chain employs TRBV30 and TRBJ1-5; 7 bases map to TRBD1. J was trimmed by 4 bases and V by 1 base; bases with no gene match: 1. The CDR3 is 13 residues long. Germline V gene data show CDR1 as GTSNPN and CDR2 as SVGIG (reference sequence). This CDR3 reads CAWSAGQNQPQHF. CDR3 DNA: TGTGCCTGGAGTGCGGGACAGAATCAGCCCCAGCATTTT.

J is TRBJ2-7 and V is TRBV5-5, with D possibly matching TRBD2 (6 bases). Per germline, CDR1 SGHKS and CDR2 YYEKEE (reference sequence). The V gene lost 4 bases and the J gene lost 6 bases, with 11 bases spanning the gap. The length of the CDR3 is 12 residues. The CDR3 protein is CASSPGDLEQYF. CDR3 nucleotides: TGTGCCAGCAGCCCGGGGGACCTCGAGCAGTACTTC.

The sample holds one count of this clone. The chain combines TRBV5-1 with TRBJ2-3, with 8 bases matching TRBD1. Unmatched junction bases numbered 6, after V lost 0 bases and J lost 3 bases. Germline V gene lookup returns CDR1 SGHRS and CDR2 YFSETQ. The CDR3 is 16 residues long. DNA of the CDR3: TGCGCCAGCAGCTTGGGCCAGGGGGCGCGGACAGATACGCAGTATTTT. Translating gives CASSLGQGARTDTQYF.

The gene calls are TRBV19 and TRBJ1-5, with D unclear. This CDR3 is built from 15 residues. V gave up 6 bases and J gave up 1 base, with 13 bases separating them. Germline V gene lookup returns CDR1 LNHDA and CDR2 SQIVND (reference sequence). CDR3 sequence reads: CASSITAGSNQPQHF. CDR3 bases: TGTGCCAGTAGCATTACAGCTGGGAGCAATCAGCCCCAGCATTTT.